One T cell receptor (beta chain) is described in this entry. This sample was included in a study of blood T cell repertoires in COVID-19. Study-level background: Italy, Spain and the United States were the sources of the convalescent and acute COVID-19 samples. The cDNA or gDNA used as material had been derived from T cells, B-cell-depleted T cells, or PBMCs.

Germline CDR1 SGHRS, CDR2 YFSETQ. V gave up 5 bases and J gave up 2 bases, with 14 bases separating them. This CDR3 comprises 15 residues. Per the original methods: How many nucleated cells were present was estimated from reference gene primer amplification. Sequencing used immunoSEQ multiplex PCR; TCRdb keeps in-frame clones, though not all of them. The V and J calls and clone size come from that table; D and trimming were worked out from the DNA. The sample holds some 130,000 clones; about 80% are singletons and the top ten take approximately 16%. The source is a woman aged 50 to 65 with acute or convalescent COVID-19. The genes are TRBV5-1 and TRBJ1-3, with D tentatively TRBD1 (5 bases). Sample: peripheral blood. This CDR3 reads CASRDDRLAGNTIYF. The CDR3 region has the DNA TGCGCCAGCAGGGATGACAGACTCGCTGGAAACACCATATATTTT.